These T cell receptor beta chains were read from a single sample in a study of T-cell reconstitution after alpha-beta-depleted transplantation in children. In TCRdb, the PCR reads were re-called with MiXCR into one record per CDR3 protein. The data contain about 980,000 distinct CDR3 sequences, roughly 31% of them seen just once; the ten biggest clones take up approximately 30%. The specimen comprised PBMCs, mostly from graft donor cells, sampled 360 days after TCRalphabeta/CD19-depleted stem cell transplant. The receptors come from a boy under two years old who had a stem cell transplant for SCID, so the T cells may come from the graft donor. Each CDR3 is given with its conserved first and last residue. The D gene is left open where the match is weak. For some rows the clone size is stated as once, few or many, or as a class when expanded; others skip it.

J gene: TRBJ2-1; clone size: few; V gene: TRBV7-9; D gene: -; CDR3 DNA: TGTGCCAGCAGCCCTGGGGCGATGCCCAATGAGCAGTTCTTC; CDR3 protein: CASSPGAMPNEQFF
J gene: TRBJ2-4; clone size: -; V gene: TRBV4-2; D gene: TRBD1; CDR3 DNA: TGTGCCAGCAGCCAAGATATAGGGGGCCTAGCCAAAAACATTCAGTACTTC; CDR3 protein: CASSQDIGGLAKNIQYF
J gene: TRBJ2-2; clone size: -; V gene: TRBV7-2; D gene: -; CDR3 DNA: TGTGCCAGCAGCTTATTCCATCAACCCGGGGAGCTGTTTTTT; CDR3 protein: CASSLFHQPGELFF
J gene: TRBJ1-2; clone size: few; V gene: TRBV4-2; D gene: -; CDR3 DNA: TGTGCCAGCAGCCAAGAGGTCTTAGCTACCTATGGCTACACCTTC; CDR3 protein: CASSQEVLATYGYTF
J gene: TRBJ2-7; clone size: many; V gene: TRBV12-3/TRBV12-4; D gene: -; CDR3 DNA: TGTGCCAGCAGTCGCCTGGGCACGGTGTACGAGCAGTACTTC; CDR3 protein: CASSRLGTVYEQYF
J gene: TRBJ2-7; clone size: -; V gene: TRBV5-1; D gene: -; CDR3 DNA: TGCGCCAGCTCGACAGTCGCAGACTACGAGCAGTACTTC; CDR3 protein: CASSTVADYEQYF
J gene: TRBJ1-2; clone size: -; V gene: TRBV9; D gene: -; CDR3 DNA: TGTGCCAGCAGCGTAGATGGGAACACGGACTATGGCTACACCTTC; CDR3 protein: CASSVDGNTDYGYTF
J gene: TRBJ2-4; clone size: -; V gene: TRBV20-1; D gene: -; CDR3 DNA: TGCAGTGCTAGGGAAGGGGAAAACATTCAGTACTTC; CDR3 protein: CSAREGENIQYF
J gene: TRBJ2-1; clone size: few; V gene: TRBV5-6; D gene: TRBD2; CDR3 DNA: TGTGCCAGCAGCATAGGACTAGCGGGGGGTCCCTACAATGAGCAGTTCTTC; CDR3 protein: CASSIGLAGGPYNEQFF
J gene: TRBJ1-1; clone size: -; V gene: TRBV20-1; D gene: -; CDR3 DNA: TGCAGTGCTAGAGGCTCGTGGACTGAAGCTTTCTTT; CDR3 protein: CSARGSWTEAFF
J gene: TRBJ2-5; clone size: -; V gene: TRBV5-5; D gene: -; CDR3 DNA: TGTGCCAGCAGCTTGGTCAGGTCAGGAGAGACCCAGTACTTC; CDR3 protein: CASSLVRSGETQYF
J gene: TRBJ2-1; clone size: -; V gene: TRBV6-1; D gene: TRBD2; CDR3 DNA: TGTGCCAGCAGTCAAGGGACTAGCGGGGTATTTAGCTCCTACAATGAGCAGTTCTTC; CDR3 protein: CASSQGTSGVFSSYNEQFF
J gene: TRBJ2-2; clone size: -; V gene: TRBV5-5; D gene: TRBD1; CDR3 DNA: TGTGCCAGCAGCTTGGTTGGGACAGGGGGCATCGTCAGCGGGGAGCTGTTTTTT; CDR3 protein: CASSLVGTGGIVSGELFF